This paragraph reports one T cell receptor beta chain. Antigen specificity is unknown. This sample was taken from a study of shared clonotypes between healthy human individuals. Germline V lookup: CDR1 SGHTA, CDR2 FQGNSA. The CDR3 runs 15 residues. V was pared by 5 bases and J by 2 bases, with 7 bases of the junction left unmatched. Findings and caveats of the study: In a few donors, about 5% of naive CD4 clonotypes appeared in common. Sample collection involved blood only; tissue repertoires are likely different. Clonotypes which were not shared had lower generation probabilities than clonotypes that all four donors shared.

For every subset, genomic DNA was evenly distributed across several immunoSEQ plates. The protocol was immunoSEQ multiplex PCR, while the TCRdb copy is restricted to in-frame clones and leaves out a portion. The sample consists of hundreds of thousands of clones, roughly 73% of them appearing once. The specimen sequenced was memory CD4+ T cells sorted from blood. Subset noted: CD45RA-negative fraction. The clonotype comes from a woman in her twenties or thirties in good health. This rearrangement joins TRBV7-2 to TRBJ2-3, with 7 positions matching TRBD2. CDR3 DNA: TGTGCCAGCAGCCAGCTAGCGGTGAACACAGATACGCAGTATTTT. This encodes CASSQLAVNTDTQYF.